These 31 T cell receptor beta chains were all obtained from the same sample, sequenced in a study of blood T cell repertoires in COVID-19. TCRdb's table, derived via immunoSEQ multiplex PCR, lists solely in-frame clones and lacks some. The top ten hold less than 7% of the sample, which has over 200,000 clones, roughly 84% seen once. Sequenced input: PBMCs or T cells enriched from blood (not recorded which). The receptor source for this set is a woman aged 40 to 49 who had recovered from COVID-19.

This chain links TRBV28 with TRBJ2-3; the match to TRBD2 covers 7 bases. V lost 4 bases and J lost 6; bases outside the gene matches: 10. The germline V gene has CDR1 MDHEN and CDR2 SYDVKM. CDR3 length: 15 amino acids. CDR3 residues: CASSSGRDYRDTQYF. CDR3 in DNA: TGTGCCAGCAGTTCCGGCCGGGACTATAGGGATACGCAGTATTTT.

This sequence joins TRBV4-1 and TRBJ2-3, with 14 bases matching TRBD2. J lost 4 bases, V lost 4 bases, and 7 bases had no gene match. The germline CDR1 and CDR2 sequences are MGHRA and YSYEKL. This CDR3 has 17 amino acids. Here the CDR3 reads CASSPPPGLAGADTQYF. The CDR3 region has the DNA TGCGCCAGCAGCCCACCCCCGGGACTAGCGGGAGCAGATACGCAGTATTTT.

The genes are TRBV5-1 and TRBJ1-3; D remains ambiguous. Germline CDR1 is SGHRS and CDR2 is YFSETQ. The CDR3 length is 19 residues. Deletions cut 1 base from V and 2 bases from J, with 22 bases between. The CDR3 sequence: CASSLLASRSQRTGNTIYF. The DNA of the CDR3 is TGCGCCAGCAGCTTGCTGGCGTCCCGCTCCCAGAGGACTGGAAACACCATATATTTT.

The chain joins TRBV5-8 to TRBJ2-7, with 7 bases fitting TRBD1. V gave up 4 bases and J gave up 2 bases; unmatched junction bases: 9. The CDR3 covers 15 residues. Germline V gene data show CDR1 as SGHTS and CDR2 as YDEGEE. The CDR3: CASSLPGQETYEQYF. In DNA, the CDR3 is TGTGCCAGCAGCCTCCCCGGACAGGAAACCTACGAGCAGTACTTC.

The chain is built from TRBV5-1 and TRBJ1-4, with 10 bases lining up with TRBD1. The trim removed 5 bases at V and 8 bases at J, leaving 6 bases unmatched. CDR1 is SGHRS and CDR2 is YFSETQ in the germline V gene. The CDR3 totals 14 residues. CDR3 nucleotide sequence: TGCGCCAGCAGTTCCGGGACAGGGGAAGAAAAACTGTTTTTT. Encoded protein: CASSSGTGEEKLFF. Drawing the rest from reference TRBV5-1 and TRBJ1-4, the complete variable domain is KAGVTQTPRYLIKTRGQQVTLSCSPISGHRSVSWYQQTPGQGLQFLFEYFSETQRNKGNFPGRFSGRQFSNSRSEMNVSTLELGDSALYLCASSSGTGEEKLFFGSGTQLSVL.

The chain carries TRBV2 and TRBJ2-7, with D hard to call. Germline assignment: CDR1 SNHLY and CDR2 FYNNEI. Trimming removed 3 bases from V and 5 bases from J, with 8 bases in between. The length of the CDR3 is 12 residues. As DNA, the CDR3 is TGTGCCAGCAGTGACCAGGCTGACGAGCAGTACTTC. Translation gives CASSDQADEQYF.

The V and J genes are TRBV3-1 (or the pseudogene TRBV3-2) and TRBJ2-7; D is perhaps TRBD2 (6 bases). This CDR3 has 14 amino acids. Trimming stripped 3 bases from V and 2 bases from J, with 11 bases between. Germline CDR1 and CDR2: LGHDT and YNNKEL (reference sequence). The DNA for the CDR3 is TGTGCCAGCAGCCAGTGGAGGGGCCCCTACGAGCAGTACTTC. Its protein product is CASSQWRGPYEQYF.

This clone was recorded once. The CDR3 DNA follows: TGCGCCAGCACCCTATGGGCCTCGAACACTGAAGCTTTCTTT. Amino acids: CASTLWASNTEAFF. This chain links TRBV5-1 with TRBJ1-1; D gene uncertain. Germline CDR1 reads SGHRS; CDR2 reads YFSETQ. The CDR3 consists of 14 residues. With 6 bases removed from V and 1 base from J, the gap between germline ends came to 13 bases.

This chain links TRBV28 with TRBJ1-3, with 7 bases matching TRBD1. Germline CDR1 MDHEN, CDR2 SYDVKM. CDR3 length equals 18 residues. The trim removed 6 bases at V and 3 bases at J, leaving 17 bases unmatched. In nucleotides, the CDR3 is TGTGCCAGCAGGACCCTCGAGAGGGGGCGAGTTGGTGGAAACACCATATATTTT. This sequence encodes CASRTLERGRVGGNTIYF.

This clone has more than one count but fewer than ten. This rearrangement joins TRBV14 to TRBJ2-1; 7 positions agree with TRBD2. The germline gives CDR1 SGHDN, CDR2 FVKESK. The CDR3 loop spans 17 amino acids. Trimming took 4 bases from V and 6 from J; bases not matched to a gene: 15. CDR3 residues: CASSRIIGGSWANEQFF. The CDR3 DNA reads TGTGCCAGCAGCCGAATCATCGGCGGGAGCTGGGCCAATGAGCAGTTCTTC.

This clone came up many times. V and J are TRBV4-1 and TRBJ1-4; D might be TRBD1 (5 bases). V dropped 3 bases and J dropped 6 bases, with 11 bases sitting between them. The CDR3 loop spans 14 amino acids. Germline V gives CDR1 MGHRA, CDR2 YSYEKL. CDR3 DNA: TGCGCCAGCAGCCAGATGGGGCAGGATGAAAAACTGTTTTTT. It codes for CASSQMGQDEKLFF.

CDR3 region: CASSITGQGNSPLHF. As DNA, the CDR3 is TGTGCCAGTAGTATTACGGGACAGGGTAATTCACCCCTCCACTTT. The gene calls are TRBV19 and TRBJ1-6; 9 nucleotides align to TRBD1. The junction had 3 bases not matched to a gene; V was cut back by 3 bases and J by 6 bases. Germline V gene sequence: CDR1 LNHDA, CDR2 SQIVND (reference sequence). The CDR3 has 15 residues.

A remark on this clone: At one of its ends the junction is not consistent with the germline gene, which may arise from a read error. The rearrangement links TRBV6-5 to TRBJ2-1, with a possible D match to TRBD1 (5 bases). The CDR3 is 13 amino acids. The germline V gene encodes CDR1 MNHEY and CDR2 SVGAGI. Here the CDR3 reads CASARAGATERFF. CDR3 nucleotides: TGTGCCAGCGCAAGGGCTGGGGCCACGGAGCGGTTCTTC.

The chain recombines TRBV5-1 with TRBJ2-2, with D possibly being TRBD2 (6 bases). Germline V gene sequence: CDR1 SGHRS, CDR2 YFSETQ. The CDR3 length is 14 residues. Trimming pared 7 bases from V and 4 bases from J, leaving 14 bases between. The CDR3 loop is CASRRRAGTGELFF. CDR3 in DNA: TGCGCCAGCCGAAGACGAGCGGGCACCGGGGAGCTGTTTTTT.

The chain has TRBV11-2 and TRBJ1-6; TRBD1 agrees at 7 bases. The length of the CDR3 is 16 residues. With 4 bases clipped from V and 0 bases from J, the junction kept 3 bases outside the gene matches. Germline V gene data show CDR1 as SGHAT and CDR2 as FQNNGV. The CDR3 reads CASSSGQSSYNSPLHF. DNA for the CDR3: TGTGCCAGCAGCTCGGGACAGAGCTCCTATAATTCACCCCTCCACTTT.

The gene calls are TRBV2 and TRBJ2-1; D is uncertain. The CDR3 spans 13 residues. V lost 5 bases to trimming and J lost 6 bases, with 11 bases between them. The germline CDR1 and CDR2 sequences are SNHLY and FYNNEI. The CDR3 nucleotides read TGTGCCAGCAGTTACGGCGGAGCCAATGAGCAGTTCTTC. The encoded protein is CASSYGGANEQFF. Full variable domain (remainder filled in from reference TRBV2 and TRBJ2-1): EPEVTQTPSHQVTQMGQEVILRCVPISNHLYFYWYRQILGQKVEFLVSFYNNEISEKSEIFDDQFSVERPDGSNFTLKIRSTKLEDSAMYFCASSYGGANEQFFGPGTRLTVL.

This chain connects TRBV7-9 to TRBJ2-5; 13 bases map to TRBD2. The length of the CDR3 is 18 residues. CDR1 SEHNR and CDR2 FQNEAQ come from the germline V gene (reference sequence). J gave up 5 bases and V 5 bases, and 14 bases lay outside the gene matches. CDR3 sequence reads: CASSPRPGLAGVSETQYF. The CDR3 DNA reads as TGTGCCAGCAGCCCTAGACCCGGACTAGCGGGAGTATCCGAGACCCAGTACTTC.

The chain combines TRBV3-1 (or the pseudogene TRBV3-2) with TRBJ2-7; no firm D call. The V end was cut by 0 bases, the J end by 4 bases, with 13 bases between. This CDR3 is 15 amino acids long. Germline V lookup: CDR1 LGHDT, CDR2 YNNKEL (reference sequence). Here the CDR3 reads CASSQDSLGEYEQYF. The CDR3 DNA follows: TGTGCCAGCAGCCAAGATAGCCTTGGAGAGTACGAGCAGTACTTC.

The rearrangement joins TRBV7-9 to TRBJ2-7; 12 positions agree with TRBD2. V trimming: 5 bases; J trimming: 0 bases; junction bases outside the gene matches: 14. Germline CDR1 SEHNR, CDR2 FQNEAQ (reference sequence). The CDR3 consists of 19 residues. CDR3 in amino acids: CASSVWTSGTTGSSYEQYF. In DNA form, the CDR3 reads TGTGCCAGCAGCGTTTGGACTAGCGGGACCACGGGAAGCTCCTACGAGCAGTACTTC. Combining the CDR3 with reference TRBV7-9 and TRBJ2-7 gives the whole variable domain DTGVSQNPRHKITKRGQNVTFRCDPISEHNRLYWYRQTLGQGPEFLTYFQNEAQLEKSRLLSDRFSAERPKGSFSTLEIQRTEQGDSAMYLCASSVWTSGTTGSSYEQYFGPGTRLTVT.

This clone was counted a single time. V is TRBV30 and J is TRBJ2-7; TRBD1 agrees at 7 bases. The CDR3 length is 14 residues. CDR1 is GTSNPN and CDR2 is SVGIG in the germline V gene (reference sequence). V lost 0 bases and J lost 3; bases outside the gene matches: 5. The CDR3 reads CAWSVRQGNYEQYF. CDR3 DNA: TGTGCCTGGAGTGTAAGACAGGGTAACTACGAGCAGTACTTC.

The table lists this clone with many counts. V gene TRBV23-1 combines with J gene TRBJ2-1; D is unresolved. TRBV23-1 is an ORF, and what it does is uncertain. This CDR3 is built from 14 residues. V lost 3 bases to trimming and J lost 4 bases, with 10 bases between them. The chain's CDR3 is CASSHFDKYNEQFF. The CDR3 coding sequence is TGCGCCAGCAGTCACTTCGACAAATACAATGAGCAGTTCTTC.

A single count supports this clone. The V and J genes are TRBV28 and TRBJ1-2; D not certain. Germline assignment: CDR1 MDHEN and CDR2 SYDVKM. The CDR3 length is 13 residues. V was cut by 2 bases and J by 4 bases, with 8 bases left in between. The CDR3: CASSLPGAYGYTF. The CDR3 DNA sequence: TGTGCCAGCAGTTTACCAGGCGCCTATGGCTACACCTTC.

The chain recombines TRBV5-8 with TRBJ2-1; 14 bases fit TRBD2. The CDR3 runs 16 residues. The V and J ends lost 3 bases and 8 bases, in that order; junction bases with no gene match: 7. Germline V lookup: CDR1 SGHTS, CDR2 YDEGEE. CDR3 sequence (DNA): TGTGCCAGCAGCTATCCGGGACTAGCGGGAGAGGATGAGCAGTTCTTC. Its translation is CASSYPGLAGEDEQFF.

The chain joins TRBV28 to TRBJ1-5, with D possibly being TRBD1 (5 bases). CDR1 is MDHEN, CDR2 SYDVKM, per germline. The germline V and J ends were trimmed by 9 bases and 4 bases, with 10 bases remaining between them. The CDR3 has 12 residues. CDR3 in DNA: TGTGCCAGTCAATCAGGGAATCAGCCCCAGCATTTT. This sequence encodes CASQSGNQPQHF. The full variable domain, completed using reference TRBV28 and TRBJ1-5, is DVKVTQSSRYLVKRTGEKVFLECVQDMDHENMFWYRQDPGLGLRLIYFSYDVKMKEKGDIPEGYSVSREKKERFSLILESASTNQTSMYLCASQSGNQPQHFGDGTRLSIL.

J is TRBJ1-2 and V is TRBV19, with 9 bases identical to TRBD1. Unmatched junction bases numbered 12, after V lost 6 bases and J lost 7 bases. Germline V gene lookup returns CDR1 LNHDA and CDR2 SQIVND (reference sequence). CDR3 length: 15 amino acids. The CDR3 nucleotides are TGTGCCAGTAGCACGACGGGACAGGGATTTGGTGGCTACACCTTC. As protein: CASSTTGQGFGGYTF.

The V and J genes are TRBV28 and TRBJ2-1, with TRBD2 matching over 12 bases. CDR3 length equals 19 residues. From germline, CDR1 is MDHEN and CDR2 SYDVKM. J gave up 0 bases and V 3 bases, and 9 bases lay outside the gene matches. The DNA of the CDR3 is TGTGCCAGCAGTTTCCTTGGACTAGCGGGACCTAGCTCCTACAATGAGCAGTTCTTC. It translates to CASSFLGLAGPSSYNEQFF.

CDR3 protein: CASKGTRGNEQFF. The CDR3 DNA sequence: TGTGCCAGCAAAGGGACTAGGGGCAATGAGCAGTTCTTC. This rearrangement joins TRBV2 to TRBJ2-1, with 8 bases fitting TRBD2. CDR3 length equals 13 residues. The germline V gene encodes CDR1 SNHLY and CDR2 FYNNEI. V lost 7 bases, J lost 6 bases, and 5 bases stayed unmatched.

This clone was detected only once. This chain uses TRBV12-3 or TRBV12-4 with TRBJ1-5; D gene unclear. The V end was cut by 1 base, the J end by 6 bases, with 7 bases between. The CDR3 sequence is 13 residues long. The CDR3 sequence is CASSLGEGQPQHF. The CDR3 DNA reads as TGTGCCAGCAGTTTAGGCGAGGGTCAGCCCCAGCATTTT.

The chain employs TRBV6-5 and TRBJ1-2; possible D gene TRBD1, 6 bases. Looked up from germline, CDR1 is MNHEY and CDR2 is SVGAGI. The CDR3 has 16 residues. The V end lost 0 bases, the J end lost 7 bases, and 18 bases lay between the germline ends. The CDR3 region has the DNA TGTGCCAGCAGTTACTCCGGACAGTTCGGTAGTTCTGGCTACACCTTC. It specifies CASSYSGQFGSSGYTF.

V is TRBV3-1 (or the pseudogene TRBV3-2) and J is TRBJ2-3, with TRBD2 identical over 14 bases. The junction had 4 bases not matched to a gene; V was cut back by 5 bases and J by 6 bases. This CDR3 is built from 15 residues. Germline loops: CDR1 LGHDT, CDR2 YNNKEL (reference sequence). CDR3 protein: CASSGLAGGTDTQYF. The CDR3 nucleotides read TGTGCCAGCAGCGGACTAGCGGGAGGTACGGATACGCAGTATTTT.

This clone appeared a single time. The V and J genes are TRBV5-1 and TRBJ2-5; tentatively, D is TRBD2 (5 bases). V shed 0 bases and J shed 5 bases, with 11 bases lying between them. Germline V CDR1 and CDR2: SGHRS, YFSETQ. The CDR3 covers 14 residues. This CDR3 reads CASSLERGGETQYF. The CDR3 DNA sequence: TGCGCCAGCAGCTTGGAGAGAGGCGGGGAGACCCAGTACTTC.